These 28 T cell receptor beta chains were all obtained from the same sample, sequenced in a study of blood T cells in healthy people across ages. A second PCR, run for roughly 7 to 11 cycles, used a sample-barcoded 5' primer plus a J-beta primer mix. TCRdb fed the 5' RACE reads into MiXCR, producing one record per CDR3 protein. The repertoire holds about 500,000 distinct CDR3 sequences, with under 30% as singletons. The same data also went into a second study, on T cells of mothers and their children.

The sequencing input was blood. Every receptor here comes from a boy between 10 and 17 years old in good health.

With respect to this clonotype: One end of the junction fails to match germline, which may point to a read error. This rearrangement joins TRBV29-1 to TRBJ1-1; D ambiguous. Germline V lookup: CDR1 SQVTM, CDR2 ANQGSEA. The CDR3 runs 14 residues. The CDR3 DNA is TGCATCGTTGAAGACTTTGGACGGTACACTGAAGCTTTCTTT. Residues: CIVEDFGRYTEAFF.

This clonotype appeared many times. The chain is built from TRBV20-1 and TRBJ2-1; no definite D call. Trimming cost V 1 base and J 6 bases, with 7 bases left between them. Germline values: CDR1 DFQATT, CDR2 SNEGSKA (reference sequence). This CDR3 is built from 12 residues. This chain's CDR3 is CSARGPTNEQFF. The CDR3 coding sequence is TGCAGTGCTAGAGGACCCACCAATGAGCAGTTCTTC.

This chain joins TRBV12-3 or TRBV12-4 and TRBJ1-1; perhaps TRBD1 as D (6 bases). The CDR3 spans 15 residues. Trimming cost V 7 bases and J 1 base, with 16 bases left between them. CDR3 amino acids: CASTKYRVSNTEAFF. In DNA, the CDR3 is TGTGCCAGCACCAAATACAGGGTTTCGAACACTGAAGCTTTCTTT.

This clonotype was observed a handful of times. This chain joins TRBV5-6 and TRBJ2-5; 11 bases match TRBD1. The J call may not be correct, given that the DNA end is closer to TRBJ2-1. This CDR3 is 16 amino acids long. Per germline, CDR1 SGHDT and CDR2 YYEEEE. For the CDR3, the DNA is TGTGCCAGCAGCGTAGAGGGACAGGGGGTTTACAATGAGCAGTTCTTC. This codes for CASSVEGQGVYNEQFF.

This clonotype was detected a few times. This chain joins TRBV20-1 and TRBJ2-5, with 7 bases lining up with TRBD2. CDR3 size: 16 residues. Germline V gene lookup returns CDR1 DFQATT and CDR2 SNEGSKA (reference sequence). The V and J ends lost 0 bases and 1 base, in that order; junction bases with no gene match: 8. The CDR3 DNA is TGCAGTGCTAGAGAGGGATTAGCGGGCTCCCAAGAGACCCAGTACTTC. Protein: CSAREGLAGSQETQYF.

V and J are TRBV6-6 and TRBJ2-7; no firm D call. Germline V gene sequence: CDR1 MNHNY, CDR2 SVGAGI (reference sequence). V lost 6 bases and J lost 6, with 18 bases in between. CDR3 length: 14 amino acids. CDR3 amino acids: CASSQPRVQAEQYF. CDR3 nucleotides: TGTGCCAGCAGCCAGCCAAGGGTTCAGGCCGAGCAGTACTTC.

The V gene is TRBV27, the J gene TRBJ2-3, with 9 bases identical to TRBD1. Germline V gene sequence: CDR1 MNHEY, CDR2 SMNVEV (reference sequence). The CDR3 runs to 16 residues. The ends lost 3 bases at V and 5 bases at J; junction bases unmatched: 9. In nucleotides, the CDR3 is TGTGCCAGCAGTTTTGGGGGACAGGGAGTGAAAGATACGCAGTATTTT. This gives the protein CASSFGGQGVKDTQYF.

V usage is TRBV20-1 and J usage is TRBJ2-5; D remains unclear. V lost 6 bases to trimming and J lost 1 base, with 9 bases between them. Germline CDR1 reads DFQATT; CDR2 reads SNEGSKA (reference sequence). This CDR3 is 12 amino acids long. This CDR3 reads CSAVLFQETQYF. The CDR3 DNA reads TGCAGTGCAGTATTGTTCCAAGAGACCCAGTACTTC.

V usage is TRBV5-5 and J usage is TRBJ2-3, with 12 positions matching TRBD2. Germline V gives CDR1 SGHKS, CDR2 YYEKEE (reference sequence). This CDR3 region has 16 residues. J lost 3 bases, V lost 0 bases, and 2 bases had no gene match. CDR3 residues: CASSLAGLAGTDTQYF. In nucleotides, the CDR3 is TGTGCCAGCAGCTTGGCCGGACTAGCGGGGACAGATACGCAGTATTTT.

A few counts support this clonotype. The rearrangement links TRBV11-2 to TRBJ2-7, with D possibly being TRBD1 (6 bases). V lost 1 base and J lost 2, with 12 bases in between. The germline gives CDR1 SGHAT, CDR2 FQNNGV. The CDR3 loop spans 15 amino acids. DNA for the CDR3: TGTGCCAGCAGCTTAGGTCTGACAGGCCCCTACGAGCAGTACTTC. Its translation is CASSLGLTGPYEQYF.

This clonotype has at least ten counts. The chain links TRBV18 to TRBJ2-3; D is unclear. The CDR3 runs to 12 residues. CDR1 KGHSH and CDR2 LQKENI come from the germline V gene. V was trimmed by 8 bases and J by 2 bases, leaving 8 bases between them. This CDR3 is CASSPNTDTQYF. The CDR3 DNA follows: TGTGCCAGCAGCCCGAACACAGATACGCAGTATTTT.

The chain carries TRBV7-2 and TRBJ2-1; 11 positions match TRBD1. The J segment lost 5 bases and the V segment lost 4 bases, leaving 4 bases of the junction unmatched. Looked up from germline, CDR1 is SGHTA and CDR2 is FQGNSA. CDR3 length: 15 amino acids. The CDR3: CASSSGTGGDNEQFF. The CDR3 nucleotides read TGTGCCAGCAGCTCCGGGACAGGGGGGGACAATGAGCAGTTCTTC. The full variable domain, its missing parts supplied by reference TRBV7-2 and TRBJ2-1, is GAGVSQSPSNKVTEKGKDVELRCDPISGHTALYWYRQSLGQGLEFLIYFQGNSAPDKSGLPSDRFSAERTGGSVSTLTIQRTQQEDSAVYLCASSSGTGGDNEQFFGPGTRLTVL.

This clonotype has a handful of counts. The J gene is TRBJ2-5, the V gene TRBV7-2; 8 nucleotides agree with TRBD1. Near its end, the DNA agrees better with TRBJ2-1, so the J call may be wrong. The CDR3 runs to 16 residues. Germline V lookup: CDR1 SGHTA, CDR2 FQGNSA. The CDR3 is CASSLGYGQGHNEQFF. CDR3 sequence (DNA): TGTGCCAGCAGCTTAGGATACGGACAGGGCCACAATGAGCAGTTCTTC.

This clonotype was counted many times. This chain links TRBV12-3 or TRBV12-4 with TRBJ2-2, with D uncertain. V was trimmed by 3 bases and J by 1 base, leaving 9 bases between them. This CDR3 has 15 amino acids. This CDR3 reads CASSFGARNTGELFF. The CDR3, as DNA: TGTGCCAGCAGTTTCGGAGCGAGGAACACCGGGGAGCTGTTTTTT.

The genes are TRBV30 and TRBJ2-3; tentative D call: TRBD1 (6 bases). Germline V gene lookup returns CDR1 GTSNPN and CDR2 SVGIG (reference sequence). The germline V and J ends were trimmed by 1 base and 1 base, with 12 bases remaining between them. CDR3 length: 15 amino acids. CDR3 protein: CAWSGGPRGTDTQYF. In nucleotides, the CDR3 is TGTGCCTGGAGTGGGGGGCCGAGGGGCACAGATACGCAGTATTTT.

This clonotype has only a few counts. The genes are TRBV7-2 and TRBJ2-7; maybe TRBD2 (9 bases). Germline CDR1 SGHTA, CDR2 FQGNSA. The V gene lost 5 bases and the J gene lost 9 bases, with 32 bases spanning the gap. This CDR3 is built from 18 residues. The CDR3 region has the DNA TGTGCCAGCAGCCCAAACCGTCACAGGGGGACTAGCCCGCAAGGGCAGTACTTC. This gives the protein CASSPNRHRGTSPQGQYF.

This clonotype has more than one count but fewer than ten. V gene TRBV2 combines with J gene TRBJ2-1; D remains ambiguous. This CDR3 has 16 amino acids. Trimming removed 3 bases from V and 0 bases from J, with 12 bases in between. Germline CDR1 and CDR2: SNHLY and FYNNEI. The CDR3 DNA sequence: TGTGCCAGCAGTGAGCCCAGAGGAAACTCCTACAATGAGCAGTTCTTC. Amino acids: CASSEPRGNSYNEQFF. Complete variable domain (other parts from reference TRBV2 and TRBJ2-1): EPEVTQTPSHQVTQMGQEVILRCVPISNHLYFYWYRQILGQKVEFLVSFYNNEISEKSEIFDDQFSVERPDGSNFTLKIRSTKLEDSAMYFCASSEPRGNSYNEQFFGPGTRLTVL.

The rearrangement joins TRBV20-1 to TRBJ2-4; D gene uncertain. Per germline, CDR1 DFQATT and CDR2 SNEGSKA (reference sequence). The CDR3 runs 17 residues. V lost 6 bases to trimming and J lost 0 bases, with 21 bases between them. CDR3 sequence reads: CSALAGRTLLAKNIQYF. The DNA for the CDR3 is TGCAGTGCCCTTGCTGGACGGACCCTCCTAGCCAAAAACATTCAGTACTTC.

This clonotype was seen only a few times. This chain connects TRBV10-3 to TRBJ2-7; D is uncertain. Germline CDR1 reads ENHRY; CDR2 reads SYGVKD. V lost 11 bases and J lost 0, with 8 bases in between. The CDR3 spans 11 residues. The CDR3 nucleotides are TGTGCCGGCGCCACCTCCTACGAGCAGTACTTC. It codes for CAGATSYEQYF.

In regard to this clonotype: An end of the junction does not agree with germline; a read error may underlie this. The chain links TRBV25-1 to TRBJ2-6; perhaps D is TRBD1 or TRBD2 (5 bases each). The CDR3 sequence is 16 residues long. Germline CDR1 and CDR2: MGHDK and SYGVNS. The chain's CDR3 is CASSDTGSSGASVLTF. In DNA, the CDR3 is TGTGCCAGCAGTGATACGGGGAGCTCTGGGGCCAGCGTCCTGACTTTC.

In this sample, this clonotype turned up a few times. The rearrangement joins TRBV7-9 to TRBJ2-5, with D unresolved. The CDR3 spans 13 residues. Trimming took 2 bases from V and 0 from J, leaving 4 bases between them. Germline V lookup: CDR1 SEHNR, CDR2 FQNEAQ (reference sequence). CDR3 in amino acids: CASSLRHQETQYF. The CDR3 nucleotides are TGTGCCAGCAGCTTACGGCACCAAGAGACCCAGTACTTC.

The chain is built from TRBV20-1 and TRBJ2-2; 10 nucleotides agree with TRBD2. The trim removed 3 bases at V and 1 base at J, leaving 11 bases unmatched. The CDR3 totals 18 residues. Germline CDR1 reads DFQATT; CDR2 reads SNEGSKA (reference sequence). CDR3 loop: CSARRPSGRPQNTGELFF. CDR3 coding DNA: TGCAGTGCTAGGAGACCTAGCGGGAGACCGCAGAACACCGGGGAGCTGTTTTTT.

In this sample, this clonotype turned up a few times. This chain links TRBV6-6 with TRBJ1-4, with D maybe TRBD1 (6 bases). The length of the CDR3 is 14 residues. V was trimmed by 10 bases and J by 3 bases, leaving 15 bases between them. Germline CDR1 MNHNY, CDR2 SVGAGI (reference sequence). The CDR3 is CAKTPPGANEKLFF. CDR3 nucleotide sequence: TGTGCCAAAACTCCACCAGGGGCTAATGAAAAACTGTTTTTT.

With regard to this clonotype: One end of the junction varies from germline; a read error may be responsible. The rearrangement links TRBV7-2 to TRBJ1-3, with a weak D call TRBD1 (6 bases). CDR1 SGHTA and CDR2 FQGNSA come from the germline V gene. CDR3 length equals 16 residues. The CDR3 spells CANSLREQGAGNTIYF. The CDR3 region has the DNA TGTGCCAACAGCTTAAGGGAACAGGGTGCAGGAAACACCATATATTTT. The full variable domain, with the rest looked up from reference TRBV7-2 and TRBJ1-3, is GAGVSQSPSNKVTEKGKDVELRCDPISGHTALYWYRQSLGQGLEFLIYFQGNSAPDKSGLPSDRFSAERTGGSVSTLTIQRTQQEDSAVYLCANSLREQGAGNTIYFGEGSWLTVV.

With respect to this clonotype: The conserved closing phenylalanine or tryptophan is absent in this CDR3, likely reflecting a read error. The chain employs TRBV7-2 and TRBJ1-6, with D tentatively TRBD1 (6 bases). In germline, CDR1 is SGHTA, CDR2 FQGNSA. V dropped 7 bases and J dropped 7 bases, with 17 bases sitting between them. The CDR3 has 15 residues. CDR3 DNA sequence: TGTGCCAGCACACCACAGGGAAGTCGGAATTCACCCCTCCACCTT. This sequence encodes CASTPQGSRNSPLHL.

This clonotype was counted between two and nine times. V gene TRBV7-8 combines with J gene TRBJ2-5; 10 nucleotides align to TRBD1. This CDR3 has 16 residues. V lost 6 bases and J lost 6; bases outside the gene matches: 13. Germline CDR1 reads SGHVS; CDR2 reads FQNEAQ. CDR3 in amino acids: CASSPVGQGSRKTQYF. For the CDR3, the DNA is TGTGCCAGCAGTCCGGTGGGACAGGGGTCTCGAAAGACCCAGTACTTC.

This clonotype was detected only a few times. The chain employs TRBV5-1 and TRBJ2-7; TRBD1 aligns across 7 bases. The CDR3 is made up of 14 amino acids. CDR1 and CDR2 from the germline V gene are SGHRS and YFSETQ. Trimming cost V 4 bases and J 4 bases; bases outside gene matches: 8. DNA of the CDR3: TGCGCCAGCAGCGGTATCGACAGGGATTACGAGCAGTACTTC. It yields the protein CASSGIDRDYEQYF.

The J gene is TRBJ2-5, the V gene TRBV9; 13 nucleotides agree with TRBD2. The closer fit of TRBJ2-1 to the DNA end suggests the J call may be wrong. The CDR3 contains 15 residues. Germline-derived CDR1 and CDR2 are SGDLS and YYNGEE. In nucleotides, the CDR3 is TGTGCCAGCAGTGAGACTAGCGGGGGGTTTGATGAGCAGTTCTTC. Translating gives CASSETSGGFDEQFF.